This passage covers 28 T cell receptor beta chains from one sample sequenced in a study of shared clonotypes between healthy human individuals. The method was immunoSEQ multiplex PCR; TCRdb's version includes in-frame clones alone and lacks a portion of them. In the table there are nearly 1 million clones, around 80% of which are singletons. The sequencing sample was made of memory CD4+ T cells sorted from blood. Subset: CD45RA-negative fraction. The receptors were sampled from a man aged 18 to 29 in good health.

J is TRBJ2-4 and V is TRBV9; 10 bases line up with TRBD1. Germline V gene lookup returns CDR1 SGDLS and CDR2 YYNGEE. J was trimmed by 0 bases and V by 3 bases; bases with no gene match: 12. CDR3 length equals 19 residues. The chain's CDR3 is CASSGNRDRGEIAKNIQYF. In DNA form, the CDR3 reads TGTGCCAGCAGCGGTAACCGGGACAGGGGAGAAATAGCCAAAAACATTCAGTACTTC.

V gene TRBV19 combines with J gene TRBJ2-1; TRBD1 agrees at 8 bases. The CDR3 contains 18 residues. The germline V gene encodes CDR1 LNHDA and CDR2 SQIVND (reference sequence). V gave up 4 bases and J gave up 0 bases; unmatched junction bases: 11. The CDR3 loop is CASSKTGESRSSYNEQFF. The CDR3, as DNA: TGTGCCAGTAGTAAGACAGGGGAATCCCGAAGCTCCTACAATGAGCAGTTCTTC.

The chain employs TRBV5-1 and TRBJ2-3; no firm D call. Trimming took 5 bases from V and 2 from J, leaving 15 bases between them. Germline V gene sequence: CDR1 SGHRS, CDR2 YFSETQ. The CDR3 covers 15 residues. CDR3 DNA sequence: TGCGCCAGCAGGGCGGACGGTGGCCTCACAGATACGCAGTATTTT. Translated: CASRADGGLTDTQYF.

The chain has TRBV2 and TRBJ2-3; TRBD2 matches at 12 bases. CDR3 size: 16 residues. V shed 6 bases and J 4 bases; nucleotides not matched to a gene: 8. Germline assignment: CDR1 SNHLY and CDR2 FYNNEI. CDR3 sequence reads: CASRPTSGSGSDTQYF. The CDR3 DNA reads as TGTGCCAGCAGGCCGACTAGCGGGAGTGGTTCAGATACGCAGTATTTT. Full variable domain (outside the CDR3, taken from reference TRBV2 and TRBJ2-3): EPEVTQTPSHQVTQMGQEVILRCVPISNHLYFYWYRQILGQKVEFLVSFYNNEISEKSEIFDDQFSVERPDGSNFTLKIRSTKLEDSAMYFCASRPTSGSGSDTQYFGPGTRLTVL.

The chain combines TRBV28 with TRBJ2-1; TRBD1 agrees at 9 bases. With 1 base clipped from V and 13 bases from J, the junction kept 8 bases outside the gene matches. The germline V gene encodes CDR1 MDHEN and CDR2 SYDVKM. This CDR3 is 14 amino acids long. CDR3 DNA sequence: TGTGCCAGCAGTTTATATGTGGGACAGGGCCGACAGTTCTTC. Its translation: CASSLYVGQGRQFF.

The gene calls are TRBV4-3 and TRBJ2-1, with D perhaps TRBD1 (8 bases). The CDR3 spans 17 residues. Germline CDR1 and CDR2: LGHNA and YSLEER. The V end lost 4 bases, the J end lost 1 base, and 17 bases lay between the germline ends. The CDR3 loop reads CASSRSGGGSSYNEQFF. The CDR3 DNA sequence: TGCGCCAGCAGCCGATCAGGGGGCGGGAGTTCCTACAATGAGCAGTTCTTC.

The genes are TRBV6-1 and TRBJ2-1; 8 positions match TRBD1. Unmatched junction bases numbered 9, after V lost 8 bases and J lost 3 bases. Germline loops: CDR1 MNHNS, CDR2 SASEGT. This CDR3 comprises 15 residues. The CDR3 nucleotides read TGTGCCAGCCGCTCGTCAGGGGGCGACTACAATGAGCAGTTCTTC. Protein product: CASRSSGGDYNEQFF.

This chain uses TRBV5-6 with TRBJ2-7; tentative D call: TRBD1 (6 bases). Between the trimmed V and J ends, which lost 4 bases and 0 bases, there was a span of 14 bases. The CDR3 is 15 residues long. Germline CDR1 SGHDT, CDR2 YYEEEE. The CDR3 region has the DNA TGTGCCAGCAGCCCCAGGGGCCTTTACTCCTACGAGCAGTACTTC. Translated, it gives CASSPRGLYSYEQYF.

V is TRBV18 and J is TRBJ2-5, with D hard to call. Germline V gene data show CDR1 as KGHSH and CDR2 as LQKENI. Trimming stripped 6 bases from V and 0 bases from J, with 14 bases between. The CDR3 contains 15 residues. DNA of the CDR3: TGTGCCAGCTCCTCGGTCCCTTCTTACCAAGAGACCCAGTACTTC. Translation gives CASSSVPSYQETQYF.

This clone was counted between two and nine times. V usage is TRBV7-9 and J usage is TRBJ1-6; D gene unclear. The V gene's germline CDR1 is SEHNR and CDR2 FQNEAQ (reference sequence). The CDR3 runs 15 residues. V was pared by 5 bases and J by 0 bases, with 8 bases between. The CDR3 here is CASSPGSSYNSPLHF. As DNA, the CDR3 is TGTGCCAGCAGCCCGGGCAGCTCCTATAATTCACCCCTCCACTTT.

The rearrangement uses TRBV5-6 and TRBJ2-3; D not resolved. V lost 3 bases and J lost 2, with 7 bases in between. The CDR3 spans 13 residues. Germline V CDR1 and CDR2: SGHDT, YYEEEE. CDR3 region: CASSSLITDTQYF. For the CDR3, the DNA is TGTGCCAGCAGCTCGTTGATCACAGATACGCAGTATTTT.

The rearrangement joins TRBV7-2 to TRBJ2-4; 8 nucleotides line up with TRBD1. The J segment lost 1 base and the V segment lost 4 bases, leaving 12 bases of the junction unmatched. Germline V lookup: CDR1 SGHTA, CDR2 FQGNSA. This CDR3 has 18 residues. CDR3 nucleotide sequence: TGTGCCAGCAGCTCGATATCTGCAGGGGGCGCGGCCAAAAACATTCAGTACTTC. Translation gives CASSSISAGGAAKNIQYF.

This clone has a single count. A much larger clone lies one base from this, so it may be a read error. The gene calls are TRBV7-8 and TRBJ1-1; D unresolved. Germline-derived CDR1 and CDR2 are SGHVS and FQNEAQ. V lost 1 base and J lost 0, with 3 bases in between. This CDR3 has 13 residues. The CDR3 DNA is TGTGCCAGCAGCTTAGTGATGAACACTGAAGCTTTCTTT. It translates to CASSLVMNTEAFF.

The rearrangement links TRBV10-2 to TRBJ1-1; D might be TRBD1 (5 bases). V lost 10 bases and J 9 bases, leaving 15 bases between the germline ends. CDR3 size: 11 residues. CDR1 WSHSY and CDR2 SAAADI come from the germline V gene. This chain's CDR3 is CATGGGGQAFF. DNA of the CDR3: TGCGCCACCGGGGGAGGAGGGCAAGCTTTCTTT.

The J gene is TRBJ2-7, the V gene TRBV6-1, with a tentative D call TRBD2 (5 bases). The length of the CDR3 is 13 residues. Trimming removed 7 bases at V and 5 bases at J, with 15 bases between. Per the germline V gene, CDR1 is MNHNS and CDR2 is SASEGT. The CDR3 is CASIGIGVHEQYF. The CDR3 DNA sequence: TGTGCCAGCATAGGTATCGGGGTCCACGAGCAGTACTTC.

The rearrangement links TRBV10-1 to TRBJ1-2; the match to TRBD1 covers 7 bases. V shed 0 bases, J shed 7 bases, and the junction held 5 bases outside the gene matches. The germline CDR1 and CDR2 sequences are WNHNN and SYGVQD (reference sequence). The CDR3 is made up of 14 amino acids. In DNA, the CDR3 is TGCGCCAGCAGTGAGTCAAGGACAGGAGGTGGCTACACCTTC. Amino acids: CASSESRTGGGYTF.

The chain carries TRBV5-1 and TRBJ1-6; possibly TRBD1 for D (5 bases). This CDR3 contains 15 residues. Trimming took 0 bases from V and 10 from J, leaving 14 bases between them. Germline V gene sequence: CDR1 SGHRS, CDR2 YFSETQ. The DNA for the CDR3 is TGCGCCAGCAGCTTGGGAGGCCCGGCAGGGTCACCCCTCCACTTT. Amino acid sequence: CASSLGGPAGSPLHF. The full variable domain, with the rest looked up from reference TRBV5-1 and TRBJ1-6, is KAGVTQTPRYLIKTRGQQVTLSCSPISGHRSVSWYQQTPGQGLQFLFEYFSETQRNKGNFPGRFSGRQFSNSRSEMNVSTLELGDSALYLCASSLGGPAGSPLHFGNGTRLTVT.

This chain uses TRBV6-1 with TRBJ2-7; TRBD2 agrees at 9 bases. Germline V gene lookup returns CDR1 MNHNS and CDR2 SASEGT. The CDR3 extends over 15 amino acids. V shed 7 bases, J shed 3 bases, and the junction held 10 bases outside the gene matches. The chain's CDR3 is CASTPGGTSFYEQYF. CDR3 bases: TGTGCCAGCACCCCTGGGGGGACTAGCTTCTACGAGCAGTACTTC.

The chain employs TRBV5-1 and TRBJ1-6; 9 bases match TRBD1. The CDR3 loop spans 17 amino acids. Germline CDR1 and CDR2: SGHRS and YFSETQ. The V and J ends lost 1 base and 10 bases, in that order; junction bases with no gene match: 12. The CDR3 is CASSLSPDRGSGSPLHF. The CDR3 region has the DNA TGCGCCAGCAGCTTGAGTCCGGACAGGGGATCAGGATCACCCCTCCACTTT.

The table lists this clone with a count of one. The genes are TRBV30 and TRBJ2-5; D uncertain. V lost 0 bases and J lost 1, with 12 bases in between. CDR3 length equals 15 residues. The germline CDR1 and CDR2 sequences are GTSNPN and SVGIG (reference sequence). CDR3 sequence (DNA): TGTGCCTGGAGTGTACGGCGGCAGTTCCAAGAGACCCAGTACTTC. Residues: CAWSVRRQFQETQYF.

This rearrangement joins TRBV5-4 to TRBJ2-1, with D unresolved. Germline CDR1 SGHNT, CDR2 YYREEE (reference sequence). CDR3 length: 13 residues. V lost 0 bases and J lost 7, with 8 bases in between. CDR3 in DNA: TGTGCCAGCAGCTTGGCCGAGATAAATGAGCAGTTCTTC. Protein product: CASSLAEINEQFF.

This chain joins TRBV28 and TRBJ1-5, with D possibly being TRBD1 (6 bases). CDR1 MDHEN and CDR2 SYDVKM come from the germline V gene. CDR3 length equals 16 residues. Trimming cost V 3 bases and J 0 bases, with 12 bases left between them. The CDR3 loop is CASSFRGAYSNQPQHF. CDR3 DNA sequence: TGTGCCAGCAGTTTTAGGGGGGCGTATAGCAATCAGCCCCAGCATTTT.

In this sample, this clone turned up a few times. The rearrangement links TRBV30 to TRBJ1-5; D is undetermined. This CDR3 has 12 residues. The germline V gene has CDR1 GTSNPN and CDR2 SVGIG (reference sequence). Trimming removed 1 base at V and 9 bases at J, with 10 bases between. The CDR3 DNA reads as TGTGCCTGGAGTGAGGGTGGGCGGCCCCAGCATTTT. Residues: CAWSEGGRPQHF.

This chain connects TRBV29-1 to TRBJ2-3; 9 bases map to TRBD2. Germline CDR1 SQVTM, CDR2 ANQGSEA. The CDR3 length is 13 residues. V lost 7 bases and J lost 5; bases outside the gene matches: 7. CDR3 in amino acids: CSATGLAQDTQYF. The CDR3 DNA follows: TGCAGCGCCACGGGACTAGCACAAGATACGCAGTATTTT.

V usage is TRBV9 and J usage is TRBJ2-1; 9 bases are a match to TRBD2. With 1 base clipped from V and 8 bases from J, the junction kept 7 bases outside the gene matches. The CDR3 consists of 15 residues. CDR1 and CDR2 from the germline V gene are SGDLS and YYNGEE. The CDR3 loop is CASSVRSGRTDEQFF. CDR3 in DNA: TGTGCCAGCAGCGTAAGGAGCGGGAGGACGGATGAGCAGTTCTTC.

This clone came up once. For the CDR3, the DNA is TGTGCCAGCAGTCAACAGGGATATGTGTACGAGCAGTACTTC. As protein: CASSQQGYVYEQYF. The gene calls are TRBV4-2 and TRBJ2-7; the D gene is possibly TRBD1 (6 bases). The V end lost 6 bases, the J end lost 4 bases, and 16 bases lay between the germline ends. Germline CDR1 LGHNA, CDR2 YNFKEQ. The CDR3 has 14 amino acids.

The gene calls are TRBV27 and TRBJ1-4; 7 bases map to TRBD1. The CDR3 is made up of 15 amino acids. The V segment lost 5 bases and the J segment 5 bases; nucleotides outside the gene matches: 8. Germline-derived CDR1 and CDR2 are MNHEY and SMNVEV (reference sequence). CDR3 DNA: TGTGCCAGCAGTGGATACGGGACAGTAAATGAAAAACTGTTTTTT. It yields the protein CASSGYGTVNEKLFF.

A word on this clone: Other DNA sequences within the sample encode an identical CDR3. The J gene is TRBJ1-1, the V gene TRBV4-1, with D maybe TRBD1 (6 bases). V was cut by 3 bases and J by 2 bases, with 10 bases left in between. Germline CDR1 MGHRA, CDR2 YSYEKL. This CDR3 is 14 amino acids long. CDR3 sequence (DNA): TGCGCCAGCAGCCAGGGGACATCTAACACTGAAGCTTTCTTT. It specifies CASSQGTSNTEAFF.